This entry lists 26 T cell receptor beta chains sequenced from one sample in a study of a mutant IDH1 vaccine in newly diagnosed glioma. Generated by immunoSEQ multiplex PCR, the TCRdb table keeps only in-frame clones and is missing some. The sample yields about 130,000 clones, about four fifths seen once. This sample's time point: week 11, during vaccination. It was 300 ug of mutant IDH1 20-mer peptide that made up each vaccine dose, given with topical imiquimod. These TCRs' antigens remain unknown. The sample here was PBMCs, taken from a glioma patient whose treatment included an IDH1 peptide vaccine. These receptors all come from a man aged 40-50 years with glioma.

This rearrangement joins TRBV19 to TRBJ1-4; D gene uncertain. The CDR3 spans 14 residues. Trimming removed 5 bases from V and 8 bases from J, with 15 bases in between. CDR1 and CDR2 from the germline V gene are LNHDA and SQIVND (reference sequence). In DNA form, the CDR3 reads TGTGCCAGTAGTGAACAGACGGGTGGCGAAAAACTGTTTTTT. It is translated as CASSEQTGGEKLFF.

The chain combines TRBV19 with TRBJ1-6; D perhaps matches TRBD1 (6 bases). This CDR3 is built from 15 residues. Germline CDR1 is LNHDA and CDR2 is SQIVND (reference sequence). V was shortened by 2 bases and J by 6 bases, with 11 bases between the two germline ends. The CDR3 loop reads CASSIYGQSNSPLHF. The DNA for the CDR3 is TGTGCCAGTAGTATATACGGACAGAGTAATTCACCCCTCCACTTT.

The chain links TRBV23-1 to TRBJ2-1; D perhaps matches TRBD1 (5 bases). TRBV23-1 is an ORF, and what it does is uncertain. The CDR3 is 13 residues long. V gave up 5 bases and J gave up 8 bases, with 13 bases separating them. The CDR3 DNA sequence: TGCGCCAGCAGTTACCAGACAGTGGATGAGCAGTTCTTC. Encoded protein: CASSYQTVDEQFF.

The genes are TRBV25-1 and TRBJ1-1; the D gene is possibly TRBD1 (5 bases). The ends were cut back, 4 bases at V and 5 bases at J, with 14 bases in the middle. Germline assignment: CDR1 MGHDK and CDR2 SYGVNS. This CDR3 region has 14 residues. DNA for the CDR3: TGTGCCAGCAGTGTTGTGGGGCGCCCTACTGAAGCTTTCTTT. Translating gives CASSVVGRPTEAFF.

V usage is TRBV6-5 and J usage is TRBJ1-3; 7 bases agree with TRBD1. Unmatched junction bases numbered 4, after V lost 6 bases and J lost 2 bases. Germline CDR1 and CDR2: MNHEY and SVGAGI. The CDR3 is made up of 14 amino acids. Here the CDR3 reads CASRPGTAGNTIYF. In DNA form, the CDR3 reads TGTGCCAGCAGGCCCGGGACAGCTGGAAACACCATATATTTT.

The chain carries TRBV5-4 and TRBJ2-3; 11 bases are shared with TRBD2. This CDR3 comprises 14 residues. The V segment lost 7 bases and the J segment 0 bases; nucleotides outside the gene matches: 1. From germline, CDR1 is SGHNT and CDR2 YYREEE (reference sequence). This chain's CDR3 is CASGLAGSTDTQYF. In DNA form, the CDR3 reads TGTGCCAGCGGACTAGCGGGCAGCACAGATACGCAGTATTTT.

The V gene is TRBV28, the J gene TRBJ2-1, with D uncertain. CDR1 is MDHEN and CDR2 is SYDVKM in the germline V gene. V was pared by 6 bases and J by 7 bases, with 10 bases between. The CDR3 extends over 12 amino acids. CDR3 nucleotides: TGTGCCAGCAGGGGTGTTAGGAATGAGCAGTTCTTC. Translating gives CASRGVRNEQFF.

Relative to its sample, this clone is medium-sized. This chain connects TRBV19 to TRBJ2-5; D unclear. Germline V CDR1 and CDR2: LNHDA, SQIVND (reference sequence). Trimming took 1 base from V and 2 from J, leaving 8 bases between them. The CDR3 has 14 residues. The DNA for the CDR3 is TGTGCCAGTAGTATAGCTTCAGCGCAAGAGACCCAGTACTTC. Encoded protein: CASSIASAQETQYF.

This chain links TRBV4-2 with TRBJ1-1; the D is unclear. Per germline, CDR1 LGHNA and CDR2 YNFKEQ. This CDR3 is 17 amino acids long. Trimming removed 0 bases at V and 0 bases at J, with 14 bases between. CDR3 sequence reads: CASSQDYWRAVNTEAFF. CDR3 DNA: TGTGCCAGCAGCCAAGATTATTGGAGAGCAGTGAACACTGAAGCTTTCTTT.

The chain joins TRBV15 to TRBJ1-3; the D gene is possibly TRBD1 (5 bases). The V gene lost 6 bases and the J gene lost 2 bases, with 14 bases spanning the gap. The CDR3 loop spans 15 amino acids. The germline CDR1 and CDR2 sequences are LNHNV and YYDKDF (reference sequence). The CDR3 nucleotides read TGTGCCACCAGACGGGGCAGGGAGGCTGGAAACACCATATATTTT. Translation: CATRRGREAGNTIYF.

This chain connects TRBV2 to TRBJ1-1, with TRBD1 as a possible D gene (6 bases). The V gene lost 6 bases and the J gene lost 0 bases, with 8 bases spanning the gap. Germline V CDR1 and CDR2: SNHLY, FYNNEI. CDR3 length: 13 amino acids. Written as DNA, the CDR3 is TGTGCCAGCAGGACAGGAATGAACACTGAAGCTTTCTTT. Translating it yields CASRTGMNTEAFF.

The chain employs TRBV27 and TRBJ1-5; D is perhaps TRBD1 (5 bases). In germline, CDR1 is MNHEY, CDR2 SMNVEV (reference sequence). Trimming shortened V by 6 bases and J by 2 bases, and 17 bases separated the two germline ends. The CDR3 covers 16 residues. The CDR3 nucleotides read TGTGCCAGCAGACCTATAACGGGGCCAGGCAATCAGCCCCAGCATTTT. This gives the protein CASRPITGPGNQPQHF.

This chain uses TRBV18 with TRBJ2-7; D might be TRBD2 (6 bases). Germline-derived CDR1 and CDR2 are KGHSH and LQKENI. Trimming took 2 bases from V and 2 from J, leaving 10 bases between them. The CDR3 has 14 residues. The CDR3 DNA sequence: TGTGCCAGCTCACCATCGAGACTAGCCTACGAGCAGTACTTC. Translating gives CASSPSRLAYEQYF.

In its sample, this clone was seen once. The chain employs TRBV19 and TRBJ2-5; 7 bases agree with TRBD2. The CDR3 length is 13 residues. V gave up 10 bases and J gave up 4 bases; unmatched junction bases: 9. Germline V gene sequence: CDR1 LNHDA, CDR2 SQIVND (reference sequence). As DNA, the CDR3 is TGTGCCATTGCACCGACGGGGGGAGAGACCCAGTACTTC. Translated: CAIAPTGGETQYF.

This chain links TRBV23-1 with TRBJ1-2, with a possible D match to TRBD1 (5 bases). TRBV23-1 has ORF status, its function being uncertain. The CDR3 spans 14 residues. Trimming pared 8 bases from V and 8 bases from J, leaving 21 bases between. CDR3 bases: TGCGCCAGCGGCCCCGCCTCCGGCAGGGAGGGCTACACCTTC. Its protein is CASGPASGREGYTF.

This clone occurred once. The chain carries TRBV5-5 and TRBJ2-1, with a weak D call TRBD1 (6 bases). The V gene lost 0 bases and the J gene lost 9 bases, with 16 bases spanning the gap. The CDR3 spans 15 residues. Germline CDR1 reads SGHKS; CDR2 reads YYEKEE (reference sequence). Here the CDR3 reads CASSLVTGPGGEQFF. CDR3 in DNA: TGTGCCAGCAGCTTGGTGACAGGCCCTGGCGGTGAGCAGTTCTTC.

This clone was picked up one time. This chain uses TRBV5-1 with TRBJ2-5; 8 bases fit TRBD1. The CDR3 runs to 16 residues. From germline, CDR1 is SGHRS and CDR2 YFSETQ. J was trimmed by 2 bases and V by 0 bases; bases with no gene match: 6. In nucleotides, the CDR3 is TGCGCCAGCAGCTTGGGTGGACAGGGAACTCAAGAGACCCAGTACTTC. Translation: CASSLGGQGTQETQYF.

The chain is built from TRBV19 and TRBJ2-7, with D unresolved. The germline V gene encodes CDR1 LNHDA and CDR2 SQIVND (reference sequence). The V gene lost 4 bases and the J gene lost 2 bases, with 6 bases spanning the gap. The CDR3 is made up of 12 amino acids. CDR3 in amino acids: CASSTYPYEQYF. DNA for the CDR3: TGTGCCAGTAGTACTTACCCCTACGAGCAGTACTTC.

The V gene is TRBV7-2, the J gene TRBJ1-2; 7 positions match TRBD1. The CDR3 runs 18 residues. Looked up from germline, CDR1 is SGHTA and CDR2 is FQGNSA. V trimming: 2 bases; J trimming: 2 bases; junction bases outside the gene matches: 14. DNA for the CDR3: TGTGCCAGCAGCTTAAGAGTCGGGACAGCCCGACCCAACTATGGCTACACCTTC. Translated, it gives CASSLRVGTARPNYGYTF.

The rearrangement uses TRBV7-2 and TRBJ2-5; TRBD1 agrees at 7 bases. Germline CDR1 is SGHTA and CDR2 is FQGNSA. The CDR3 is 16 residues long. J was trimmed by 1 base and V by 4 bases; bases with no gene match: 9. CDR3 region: CASSSTGASLQETQYF. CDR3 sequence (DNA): TGTGCCAGCAGCTCCACAGGGGCCTCTCTCCAAGAGACCCAGTACTTC.

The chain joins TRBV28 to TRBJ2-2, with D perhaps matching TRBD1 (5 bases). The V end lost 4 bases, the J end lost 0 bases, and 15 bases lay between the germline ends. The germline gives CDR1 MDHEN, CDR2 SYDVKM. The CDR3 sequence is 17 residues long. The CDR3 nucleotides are TGTGCCAGCAGTTCCCCCTGGGGCAACGCGAACACCGGGGAGCTGTTTTTT. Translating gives CASSSPWGNANTGELFF.

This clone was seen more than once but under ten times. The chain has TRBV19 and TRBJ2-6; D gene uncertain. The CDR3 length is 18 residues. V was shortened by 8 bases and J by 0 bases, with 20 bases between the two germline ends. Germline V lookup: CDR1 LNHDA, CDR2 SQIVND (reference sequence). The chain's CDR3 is CASVSLWQRASGANVLTF. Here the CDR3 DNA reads TGTGCCAGTGTCTCCCTCTGGCAGCGCGCCTCTGGGGCCAACGTCCTGACTTTC. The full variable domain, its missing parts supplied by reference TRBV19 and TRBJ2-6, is DGGITQSPKYLFRKEGQNVTLSCEQNLNHDAMYWYRQDPGQGLRLIYYSQIVNDFQKGDIAEGYSVSREKKESFPLTVTSAQKNPTAFYLCASVSLWQRASGANVLTFGAGSRLTVL.

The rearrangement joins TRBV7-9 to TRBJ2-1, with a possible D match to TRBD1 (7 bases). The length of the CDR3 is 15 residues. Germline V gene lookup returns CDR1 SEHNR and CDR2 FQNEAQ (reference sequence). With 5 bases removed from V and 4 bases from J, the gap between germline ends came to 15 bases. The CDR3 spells CASSLGQGGYNEQFF. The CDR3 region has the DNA TGTGCCAGCAGCCTGGGGCAGGGGGGATACAATGAGCAGTTCTTC.

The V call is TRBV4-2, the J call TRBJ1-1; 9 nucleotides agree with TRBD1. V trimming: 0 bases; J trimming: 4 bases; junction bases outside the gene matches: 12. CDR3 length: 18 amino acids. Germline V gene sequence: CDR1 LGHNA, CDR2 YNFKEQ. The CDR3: CASSQEGISWGQGTEAFF. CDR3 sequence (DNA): TGTGCCAGCAGCCAAGAGGGGATAAGTTGGGGACAGGGCACTGAAGCTTTCTTT.

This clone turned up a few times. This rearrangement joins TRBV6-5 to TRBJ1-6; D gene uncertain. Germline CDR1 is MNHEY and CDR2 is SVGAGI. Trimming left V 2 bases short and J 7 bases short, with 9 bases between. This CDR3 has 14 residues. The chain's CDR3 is CASSYRFPNSPLHF. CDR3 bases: TGTGCCAGCAGTTACAGGTTTCCAAATTCACCCCTCCACTTT.

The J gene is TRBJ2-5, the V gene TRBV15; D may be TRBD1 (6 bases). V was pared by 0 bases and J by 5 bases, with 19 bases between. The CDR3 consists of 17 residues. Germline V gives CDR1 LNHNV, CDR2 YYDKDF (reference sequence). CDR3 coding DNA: TGTGCCACCAGCAGAGATGGTTTAGGGGGTTCTCGGGAGACCCAGTACTTC. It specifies CATSRDGLGGSRETQYF.